Listed here is a single T cell receptor beta chain. Its antigen is unidentified. Germline V CDR1 and CDR2: SNHLY, FYNNEI. J lost 5 bases, V lost 9 bases, and 6 bases had no gene match. The CDR3 runs 13 residues. The data originate from a study of T cell responses to AZD1222 COVID-19 vaccine. Whole-study results and caveats: With two AZD1222 doses given, Spike-specific TCR breadth and depth both rose. Repertoire samples came only from after the peak T cell response. Most donors were white British, females outnumbered males, and clonal diversity was possibly underestimated.

This table comes from immunoSEQ multiplex PCR, and its TCRdb copy is limited to in-frame clones, with some not included. Among 90,000 to 150,000 clones listed, roughly 87% were seen once. V gene TRBV2 combines with J gene TRBJ1-4; 7 bases align to TRBD1. The input for sequencing was peripheral blood, taken on day 0 of AZD1222 vaccination. The sequence was collected from an adult in good health. The CDR3 DNA reads TGTGCCAGTCTAGACAGGGACAATGAAAAACTGTTTTTT. Translated: CASLDRDNEKLFF.